These T cell receptor beta chains were read from a single sample in a study of CD8+ T cells in alopecia areata. Clones were sequenced by immunoSEQ multiplex PCR, and TCRdb holds only the in-frame ones, with some missing. The sample has more than 200,000 clones; approximately 40% are singletons. The input for sequencing was CD4+ T cells sorted from blood, taken around week 36, from a patient treated with tofacitinib. These receptors all stem from a human donor with alopecia areata. CDR3s include the opening cysteine and the closing phenylalanine or tryptophan. Each record gives: CDR3 DNA, CDR3 protein, V gene, CDR3 length, J gene, clone size, D gene. D genes are given only for firm matches. Only part of the rows carry a size: once, few, many, or a class if the clone is expanded.

cdr3_nt: TGTGCCAGCAGCCTAAGCGGACAGCACAATGAGCAGTTCTTC
cdr3_aa: CASSLSGQHNEQFF
v_call: TRBV11-2
cdr3_length: 14
j_call: TRBJ2-1
clone_size: NA
d_call: NA

cdr3_nt: TGCGCCAGCAGCTTTAGGGACCCAACACAGGGGGATACGCAGTATTTT
cdr3_aa: CASSFRDPTQGDTQYF
v_call: TRBV5-1
cdr3_length: 16
j_call: TRBJ2-3
clone_size: few
d_call: TRBD1

cdr3_nt: TGTGCCAGCAGCTTAGAAGGGACTAGCGGGAGTTATGAGCAGTTCTTC
cdr3_aa: CASSLEGTSGSYEQFF
v_call: TRBV7-2
cdr3_length: 16
j_call: TRBJ2-1
clone_size: many
d_call: TRBD2

cdr3_nt: TGTGCCAGCACTGCCCCGGGACTAGCGACCTACGAGCAGTACTTC
cdr3_aa: CASTAPGLATYEQYF
v_call: TRBV25-1
cdr3_length: 15
j_call: TRBJ2-7
clone_size: NA
d_call: TRBD2

cdr3_nt: TGTGCCAGCAGCCCACCGGGACCAGCCTACGAGCAGTACTTC
cdr3_aa: CASSPPGPAYEQYF
v_call: TRBV7-9
cdr3_length: 14
j_call: TRBJ2-7
clone_size: NA
d_call: NA

cdr3_nt: TGTGCCAGCAGTCGTAGAGATTCTGAGGTATTTGTCAATGAGCAGTTCTTC
cdr3_aa: CASSRRDSEVFVNEQFF
v_call: TRBV9
cdr3_length: 17
j_call: TRBJ2-1
clone_size: NA
d_call: NA

cdr3_nt: TGTGCCAGCAGTAATAGGAGGAACACTGAAGCTTTCTTT
cdr3_aa: CASSNRRNTEAFF
v_call: TRBV27
cdr3_length: 13
j_call: TRBJ1-1
clone_size: NA
d_call: NA

cdr3_nt: TGTGCCAGCAGCCAAGGGCTAGCGGGATCCGGGAGAGGTACCCAGTACTTC
cdr3_aa: CASSQGLAGSGRGTQYF
v_call: TRBV14
cdr3_length: 17
j_call: TRBJ2-5
clone_size: few
d_call: TRBD2

cdr3_nt: TGTGCCAGCAGTGAAACAGGGGAGGGGACTGAAGCTTTCTTT
cdr3_aa: CASSETGEGTEAFF
v_call: TRBV2
cdr3_length: 14
j_call: TRBJ1-1
clone_size: many
d_call: TRBD1

cdr3_nt: TGTGCCACCAGCAGGGCACGGGGTGAGCAGTTCTTC
cdr3_aa: CATSRARGEQFF
v_call: TRBV15
cdr3_length: 12
j_call: TRBJ2-1
clone_size: few
d_call: NA

cdr3_nt: TGCAGCGCCCAGCGGGAGTACTACGAGCAGTACTTC
cdr3_aa: CSAQREYYEQYF
v_call: TRBV29-1
cdr3_length: 12
j_call: TRBJ2-7
clone_size: few
d_call: TRBD2

cdr3_nt: TGCGCCAGCAGCCAAGAGGTGGCCCACGGCTCCTACGAGCAGTACTTC
cdr3_aa: CASSQEVAHGSYEQYF
v_call: TRBV4-3
cdr3_length: 16
j_call: TRBJ2-7
clone_size: NA
d_call: NA

cdr3_nt: TGTGCCAGCAGTTTCCTATCTAGCGAGCAGTACTTC
cdr3_aa: CASSFLSSEQYF
v_call: TRBV27
cdr3_length: 12
j_call: TRBJ2-7
clone_size: few
d_call: NA

cdr3_nt: TGCAGCGTTCGCAGGGGAACTAATGAAAAACTGTTTTTT
cdr3_aa: CSVRRGTNEKLFF
v_call: TRBV29-1
cdr3_length: 13
j_call: TRBJ1-4
clone_size: NA
d_call: NA

cdr3_nt: TGTGCCTGGAGTATAACTAGCGGGAGAAGCGGTCCCGGGGAGCTGTTTTTT
cdr3_aa: CAWSITSGRSGPGELFF
v_call: TRBV30
cdr3_length: 17
j_call: TRBJ2-2
clone_size: NA
d_call: TRBD2

cdr3_nt: TGTGCCAGCAGTCCAGGTTACGGCATCGGGGCGGACTATGGCTACACCTTC
cdr3_aa: CASSPGYGIGADYGYTF
v_call: TRBV27
cdr3_length: 17
j_call: TRBJ1-2
clone_size: NA
d_call: NA

cdr3_nt: TGTGCCAGCAGCGTAGGCGGGGCCCAAGAGACCCAGTACTTC
cdr3_aa: CASSVGGAQETQYF
v_call: TRBV9
cdr3_length: 14
j_call: TRBJ2-5
clone_size: NA
d_call: NA

cdr3_nt: TGTGCCAGCAGCTTAACGGCCCCGGGCACCGGGGAGCTGTTTTTT
cdr3_aa: CASSLTAPGTGELFF
v_call: TRBV7-7
cdr3_length: 15
j_call: TRBJ2-2
clone_size: few
d_call: NA

cdr3_nt: TGTGCCATCAGTCAGGACAGGGGAGGCAATCAGCCCCAGCATTTT
cdr3_aa: CAISQDRGGNQPQHF
v_call: TRBV10-3
cdr3_length: 15
j_call: TRBJ1-5
clone_size: few
d_call: TRBD1

cdr3_nt: TGCAGCGTTGCCGCGGGGACCGGGGAGCTGTTTTTT
cdr3_aa: CSVAAGTGELFF
v_call: TRBV29-1
cdr3_length: 12
j_call: TRBJ2-2
clone_size: NA
d_call: NA

cdr3_nt: TGCAGCGTTGACCGGCAGGGGTGGGAGACCCAGTACTTC
cdr3_aa: CSVDRQGWETQYF
v_call: TRBV29-1
cdr3_length: 13
j_call: TRBJ2-5
clone_size: NA
d_call: NA

cdr3_nt: TGCGCCAGCAGCCAAGGGTTGGCTAGCGGGAGCTCCTACAATGAGCAGTTCTTC
cdr3_aa: CASSQGLASGSSYNEQFF
v_call: TRBV4-1
cdr3_length: 18
j_call: TRBJ2-1
clone_size: NA
d_call: TRBD2

cdr3_nt: TGTGCCAGCAGCTGGGGCGGCAATGAGCAGTTCTTC
cdr3_aa: CASSWGGNEQFF
v_call: TRBV7-9
cdr3_length: 12
j_call: TRBJ2-1
clone_size: NA
d_call: NA

cdr3_nt: TGTGCCAGCAGTTCCACTAGCGGCACAGGGAGAGCTACGCAGTATTTT
cdr3_aa: CASSSTSGTGRATQYF
v_call: TRBV28
cdr3_length: 16
j_call: TRBJ2-3
clone_size: few
d_call: TRBD2

cdr3_nt: TGTGCCAGTAGTATGGGGCACGAGGAGACCCAGTACTTC
cdr3_aa: CASSMGHEETQYF
v_call: TRBV19
cdr3_length: 13
j_call: TRBJ2-5
clone_size: NA
d_call: NA

cdr3_nt: TGTGCCAGCAATAACCATGGCGGGAGTTCGTACGAGCAGTACTTC
cdr3_aa: CASNNHGGSSYEQYF
v_call: TRBV5-4
cdr3_length: 15
j_call: TRBJ2-7
clone_size: NA
d_call: TRBD2

cdr3_nt: TGTGCCAGCAGTGGGGACAACTACGAGCAGTACTTC
cdr3_aa: CASSGDNYEQYF
v_call: TRBV2
cdr3_length: 12
j_call: TRBJ2-7
clone_size: NA
d_call: NA

cdr3_nt: TGCGCCAGCAGCCAGATTTTAGAATGGGAGCAGTACTTC
cdr3_aa: CASSQILEWEQYF
v_call: TRBV4-1
cdr3_length: 13
j_call: TRBJ2-7
clone_size: few
d_call: NA

cdr3_nt: TGTGCCAGCAGCTTAGAGTTGAACCGTTTGAGGACCGGGGAGCTGTTTTTT
cdr3_aa: CASSLELNRLRTGELFF
v_call: TRBV11-1
cdr3_length: 17
j_call: TRBJ2-2
clone_size: NA
d_call: NA

cdr3_nt: TGTGCCAGCAGTTTGGACGGGAGGGTTGATGAGCAGTTCTTC
cdr3_aa: CASSLDGRVDEQFF
v_call: TRBV28
cdr3_length: 14
j_call: TRBJ2-1
clone_size: few
d_call: TRBD2

cdr3_nt: TGTGCCAGCAGGAGGACTCCATCGGATGAGCAGTTCTTC
cdr3_aa: CASRRTPSDEQFF
v_call: TRBV25-1
cdr3_length: 13
j_call: TRBJ2-1
clone_size: NA
d_call: NA

cdr3_nt: TGTGCCAGCAGTACCGGACGGCCAACTAATGAAAAACTGTTTTTT
cdr3_aa: CASSTGRPTNEKLFF
v_call: TRBV27
cdr3_length: 15
j_call: TRBJ1-4
clone_size: NA
d_call: NA

cdr3_nt: TGTGCCAGCAGTTTAGTGAGCGGGAGTATGTATAAGTACTTC
cdr3_aa: CASSLVSGSMYKYF
v_call: TRBV28
cdr3_length: 14
j_call: TRBJ2-7
clone_size: NA
d_call: TRBD2

cdr3_nt: TGTGCCATCACCAAGTCCCGCGGGACCTACGAGCAGTACTTC
cdr3_aa: CAITKSRGTYEQYF
v_call: TRBV10-3
cdr3_length: 14
j_call: TRBJ2-7
clone_size: NA
d_call: NA

cdr3_nt: TGTGCCAGCAGCAGTAGGTACGAGACCCAGTACTTC
cdr3_aa: CASSSRYETQYF
v_call: TRBV25-1
cdr3_length: 12
j_call: TRBJ2-5
clone_size: NA
d_call: NA

cdr3_nt: TGTGCCTGGAGTCCAGAACCCTACTATGGCTACACCTTC
cdr3_aa: CAWSPEPYYGYTF
v_call: TRBV30
cdr3_length: 13
j_call: TRBJ1-2
clone_size: NA
d_call: NA

cdr3_nt: TGCGCCAGCAGCGCCGGGACTAGCGGGCACGATGAGCAGTTCTTC
cdr3_aa: CASSAGTSGHDEQFF
v_call: TRBV4-1
cdr3_length: 15
j_call: TRBJ2-1
clone_size: NA
d_call: TRBD2

cdr3_nt: TGCAGCGGAAGGCAGTGGGGACACACGAACACTGAAGCTTTCTTT
cdr3_aa: CSGRQWGHTNTEAFF
v_call: TRBV29-1
cdr3_length: 15
j_call: TRBJ1-1
clone_size: NA
d_call: NA

cdr3_nt: TGTGCCAGCAGCTACACAGGGGGGGTCGAGGACACTGAAGCTTTCTTT
cdr3_aa: CASSYTGGVEDTEAFF
v_call: TRBV11-2
cdr3_length: 16
j_call: TRBJ1-1
clone_size: few
d_call: TRBD1

cdr3_nt: TGTGCCAGCAGCGTCCTCGGCGGAAGCTCCTACGAGCAGTACTTC
cdr3_aa: CASSVLGGSSYEQYF
v_call: TRBV5-4
cdr3_length: 15
j_call: TRBJ2-7
clone_size: NA
d_call: NA

cdr3_nt: TGTGCCAGCAGCAGAGGCCTAGCGCAAAACAATGAGCAGTTCTTC
cdr3_aa: CASSRGLAQNNEQFF
v_call: TRBV5-6
cdr3_length: 15
j_call: TRBJ2-1
clone_size: NA
d_call: NA

cdr3_nt: TGTGCCAGCAGTGAAGTCAGGGGGTCTTACAATGAGCAGTTCTTC
cdr3_aa: CASSEVRGSYNEQFF
v_call: TRBV2
cdr3_length: 15
j_call: TRBJ2-1
clone_size: NA
d_call: TRBD1

cdr3_nt: TGTGCCAGCAGCTCCGGGACTAGAACCACAGATACGCAGTATTTT
cdr3_aa: CASSSGTRTTDTQYF
v_call: TRBV7-9
cdr3_length: 15
j_call: TRBJ2-3
clone_size: few
d_call: TRBD2

cdr3_nt: TGTGCCAGCAGGGGCGCCACAATGTTCTTC
cdr3_aa: CASRGATMFF
v_call: TRBV7-9
cdr3_length: 10
j_call: TRBJ2-1
clone_size: few
d_call: NA

cdr3_nt: TGTGCCTGGAGTGGGGCAGGGAACACTGAAGCTTTCTTT
cdr3_aa: CAWSGAGNTEAFF
v_call: TRBV30
cdr3_length: 13
j_call: TRBJ1-1
clone_size: NA
d_call: NA

cdr3_nt: TGTGCCAGCAGCCAAGATAGGAGTGGCGAGCAGTACTTC
cdr3_aa: CASSQDRSGEQYF
v_call: TRBV4-2
cdr3_length: 13
j_call: TRBJ2-7
clone_size: NA
d_call: NA

cdr3_nt: TGTGCCAGTAGTACCGGGCAGGAGAACACCGGGGAGCTGTTTTTT
cdr3_aa: CASSTGQENTGELFF
v_call: TRBV19
cdr3_length: 15
j_call: TRBJ2-2
clone_size: NA
d_call: NA

cdr3_nt: TGTGCCAGCAGCTATTTGGGGGACAGGGGAAGTCAGCCCCAGCATTTT
cdr3_aa: CASSYLGDRGSQPQHF
v_call: TRBV7-7
cdr3_length: 16
j_call: TRBJ1-5
clone_size: NA
d_call: TRBD1

cdr3_nt: TGCGCCAGCAGCTTGGAGGGAGGGAATCAGCCCCAGCATTTT
cdr3_aa: CASSLEGGNQPQHF
v_call: TRBV5-1
cdr3_length: 14
j_call: TRBJ1-5
clone_size: few
d_call: NA

cdr3_nt: TGTGCCTGGAGTGTAAAGGGGGCCGTCAAAAACATTCAGTACTTC
cdr3_aa: CAWSVKGAVKNIQYF
v_call: TRBV30
cdr3_length: 15
j_call: TRBJ2-4
clone_size: NA
d_call: TRBD1

cdr3_nt: TGCGCCAGCAGCATCCGGGACAGGGGGAACGAGCAGTACTTC
cdr3_aa: CASSIRDRGNEQYF
v_call: TRBV5-1
cdr3_length: 14
j_call: TRBJ2-7
clone_size: NA
d_call: TRBD1